The 6 T cell receptor beta chains below all came from one sample that was sequenced in a study of blood T cell repertoires in COVID-19. Using immunoSEQ multiplex PCR, the repertoire was profiled, and TCRdb retains in-frame clones only, with some absent. The data hold 100,000 to 150,000 clones, with more than 75% observed a single time. The sample was peripheral blood. These receptors were taken from a woman in her sixties or seventies with COVID-19, enrolled during active disease.

The chain recombines TRBV10-3 with TRBJ2-3; a weak D match, TRBD2 (6 bases). The CDR3 covers 14 residues. Trimming shortened V by 0 bases and J by 5 bases, and 9 bases separated the two germline ends. The V gene's germline CDR1 is ENHRY and CDR2 SYGVKD. The CDR3 DNA follows: TGTGCCATCAGTGAGTCGACTAGAGGAGATACGCAGTATTTT. It yields the protein CAISESTRGDTQYF.

The chain is built from TRBV6-5 and TRBJ1-6; no reliable D call. CDR3 length: 13 residues. Germline CDR1 MNHEY, CDR2 SVGAGI. V was clipped by 8 bases and J by 0 bases, with 5 bases between them. CDR3 sequence (DNA): TGTGCCAGCCGCAGCTCCTATAATTCACCCCTCCACTTT. Protein product: CASRSSYNSPLHF.

The V gene is TRBV16, the J gene TRBJ1-2; D may be TRBD1 (5 bases). Trimming left V 1 base short and J 4 bases short, with 13 bases between. The CDR3 contains 15 residues. CDR1 KGHSY and CDR2 FQNENV come from the germline V gene. This CDR3 reads CASSQLGTGGYGYTF. CDR3 coding DNA: TGTGCCAGCAGCCAATTAGGAACCGGGGGCTATGGCTACACCTTC. The full variable domain, completed using reference TRBV16 and TRBJ1-2, is GEEVAQTPKHLVRGEGQKAKLYCAPIKGHSYVFWYQQVLKNEFKFLISFQNENVFDETGMPKERFSAKCLPNSPCSLEIQATKLEDSAVYFCASSQLGTGGYGYTFGSGTRLTVV.

This clone was recorded only once. The chain combines TRBV6-1 with TRBJ1-2; 7 bases are a match to TRBD1. This CDR3 region has 17 residues. From germline, CDR1 is MNHNS and CDR2 SASEGT. V shed 4 bases and J 3 bases; nucleotides not matched to a gene: 14. The CDR3, as DNA: TGTGCCAGCAGTGGGAAGACACGACAGGGACCTTACTATGGCTACACCTTC. This sequence encodes CASSGKTRQGPYYGYTF.

The chain has TRBV27 and TRBJ2-2, with 8 positions matching TRBD1. The CDR3 contains 18 residues. Germline V CDR1 and CDR2: MNHEY, SMNVEV (reference sequence). Trimming at V came to 5 bases and at J to 3 bases, leaving 14 bases not matched to a gene. CDR3 bases: TGTGCCAGCAGTCTAAGCCAATGGACAGGGACATACACCGGGGAGCTGTTTTTT. Its translation: CASSLSQWTGTYTGELFF.

This clone was seen only once. This chain connects TRBV7-2 to TRBJ2-7; 9 positions agree with TRBD1. J was trimmed by 5 bases and V by 8 bases; bases with no gene match: 10. This CDR3 is 14 amino acids long. Germline CDR1 is SGHTA and CDR2 is FQGNSA. The chain's CDR3 is CASGRGQGTHEQYF. The CDR3 DNA sequence: TGTGCCAGCGGGAGGGGACAGGGTACCCACGAGCAGTACTTC.